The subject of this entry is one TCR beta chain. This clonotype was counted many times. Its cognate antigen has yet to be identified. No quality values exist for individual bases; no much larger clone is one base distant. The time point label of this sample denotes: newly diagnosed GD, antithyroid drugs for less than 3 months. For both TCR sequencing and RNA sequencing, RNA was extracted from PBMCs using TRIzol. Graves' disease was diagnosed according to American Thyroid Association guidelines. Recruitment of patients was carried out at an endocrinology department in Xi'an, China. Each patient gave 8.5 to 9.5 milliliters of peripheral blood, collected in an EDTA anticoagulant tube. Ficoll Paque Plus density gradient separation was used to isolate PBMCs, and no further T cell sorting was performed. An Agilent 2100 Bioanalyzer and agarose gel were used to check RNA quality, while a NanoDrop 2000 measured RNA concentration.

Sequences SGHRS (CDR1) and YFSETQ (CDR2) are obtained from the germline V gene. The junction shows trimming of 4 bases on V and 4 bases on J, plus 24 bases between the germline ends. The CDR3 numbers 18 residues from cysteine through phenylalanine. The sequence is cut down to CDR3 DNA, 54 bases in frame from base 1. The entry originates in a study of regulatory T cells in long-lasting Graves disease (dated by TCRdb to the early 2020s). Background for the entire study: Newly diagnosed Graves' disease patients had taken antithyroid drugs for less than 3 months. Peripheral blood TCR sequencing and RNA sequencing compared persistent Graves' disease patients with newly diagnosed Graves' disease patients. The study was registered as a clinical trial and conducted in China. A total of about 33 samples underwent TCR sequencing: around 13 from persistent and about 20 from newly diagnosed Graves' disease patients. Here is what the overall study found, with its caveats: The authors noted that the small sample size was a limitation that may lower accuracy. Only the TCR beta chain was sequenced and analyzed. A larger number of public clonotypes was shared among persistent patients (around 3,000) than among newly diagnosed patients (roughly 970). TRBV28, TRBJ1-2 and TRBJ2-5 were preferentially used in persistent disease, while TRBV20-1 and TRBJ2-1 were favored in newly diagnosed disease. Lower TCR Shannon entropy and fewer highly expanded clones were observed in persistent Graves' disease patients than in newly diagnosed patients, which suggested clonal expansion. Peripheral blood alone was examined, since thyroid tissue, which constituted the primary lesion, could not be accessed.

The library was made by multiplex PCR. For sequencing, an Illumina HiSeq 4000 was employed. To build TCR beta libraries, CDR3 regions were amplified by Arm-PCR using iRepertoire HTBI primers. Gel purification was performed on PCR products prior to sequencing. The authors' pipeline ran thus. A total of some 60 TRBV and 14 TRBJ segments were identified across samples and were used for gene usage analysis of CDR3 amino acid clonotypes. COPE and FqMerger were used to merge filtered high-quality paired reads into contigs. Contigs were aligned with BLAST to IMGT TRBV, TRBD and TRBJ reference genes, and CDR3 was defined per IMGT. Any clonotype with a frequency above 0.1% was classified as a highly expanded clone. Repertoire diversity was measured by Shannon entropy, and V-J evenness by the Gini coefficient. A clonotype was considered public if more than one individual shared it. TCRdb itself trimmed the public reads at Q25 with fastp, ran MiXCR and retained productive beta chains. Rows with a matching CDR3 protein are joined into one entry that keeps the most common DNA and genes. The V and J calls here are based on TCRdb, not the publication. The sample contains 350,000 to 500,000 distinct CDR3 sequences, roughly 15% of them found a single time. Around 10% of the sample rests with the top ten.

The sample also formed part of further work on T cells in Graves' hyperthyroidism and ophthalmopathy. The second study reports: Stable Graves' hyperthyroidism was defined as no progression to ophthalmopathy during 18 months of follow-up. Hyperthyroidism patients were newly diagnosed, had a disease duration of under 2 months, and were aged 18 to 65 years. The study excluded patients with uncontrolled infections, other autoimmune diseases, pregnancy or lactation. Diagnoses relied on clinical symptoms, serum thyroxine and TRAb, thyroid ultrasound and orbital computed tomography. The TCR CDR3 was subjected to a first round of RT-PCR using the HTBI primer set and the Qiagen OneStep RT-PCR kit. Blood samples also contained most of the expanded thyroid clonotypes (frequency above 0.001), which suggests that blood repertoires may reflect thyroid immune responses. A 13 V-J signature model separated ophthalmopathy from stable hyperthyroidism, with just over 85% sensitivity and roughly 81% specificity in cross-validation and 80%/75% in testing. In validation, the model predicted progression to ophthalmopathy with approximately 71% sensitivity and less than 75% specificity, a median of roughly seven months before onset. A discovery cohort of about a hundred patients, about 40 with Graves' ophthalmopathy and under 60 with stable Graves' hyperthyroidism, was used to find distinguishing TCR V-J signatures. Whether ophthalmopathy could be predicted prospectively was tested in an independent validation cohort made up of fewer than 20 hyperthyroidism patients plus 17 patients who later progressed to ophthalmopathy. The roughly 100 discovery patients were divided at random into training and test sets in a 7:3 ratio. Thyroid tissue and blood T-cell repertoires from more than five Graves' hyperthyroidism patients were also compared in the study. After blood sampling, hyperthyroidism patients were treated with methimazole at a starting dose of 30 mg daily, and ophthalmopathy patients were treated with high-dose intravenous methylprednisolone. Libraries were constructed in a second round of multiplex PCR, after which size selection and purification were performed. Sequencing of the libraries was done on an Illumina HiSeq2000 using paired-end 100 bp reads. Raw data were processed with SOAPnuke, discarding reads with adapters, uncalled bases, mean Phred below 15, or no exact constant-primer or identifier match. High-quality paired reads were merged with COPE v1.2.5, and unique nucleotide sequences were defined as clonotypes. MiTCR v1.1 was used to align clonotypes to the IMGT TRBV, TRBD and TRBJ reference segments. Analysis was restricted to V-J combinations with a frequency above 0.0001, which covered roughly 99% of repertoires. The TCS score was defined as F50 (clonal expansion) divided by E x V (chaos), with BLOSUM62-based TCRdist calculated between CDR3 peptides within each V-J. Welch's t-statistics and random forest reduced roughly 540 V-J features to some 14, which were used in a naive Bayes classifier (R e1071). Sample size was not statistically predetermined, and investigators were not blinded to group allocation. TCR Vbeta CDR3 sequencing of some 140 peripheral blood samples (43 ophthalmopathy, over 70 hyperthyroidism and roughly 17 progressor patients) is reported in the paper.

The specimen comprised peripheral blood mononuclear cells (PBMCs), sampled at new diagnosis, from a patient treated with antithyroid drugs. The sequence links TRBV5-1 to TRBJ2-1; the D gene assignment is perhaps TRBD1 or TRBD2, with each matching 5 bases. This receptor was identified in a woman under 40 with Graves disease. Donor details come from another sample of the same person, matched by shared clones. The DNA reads TGCGCCAGCAGCCCCGGGACCGCCGCGCGAGTCGGGTACAATGAGCAGTTCTTC. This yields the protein CASSPGTAARVGYNEQFF.